The next 30 T cell receptor beta chains were all read from a single sample in a study of T cell repertoires in cytomegalovirus infection. TCRdb re-analysed the reads in MiXCR, keeping a single row per CDR3 protein. The sample has approximately 550,000 distinct CDR3 sequences; approximately 15% are singletons. Sequencing was done on a sample of CD8+ T cells from PBMCs. The source is a human donor in good health (CMV status not recorded). Some clones in this sample may be carry-over from other donors' samples.

This clonotype was seen many times. The chain links TRBV4-1 to TRBJ1-5, with 8 positions matching TRBD1. The CDR3 loop spans 14 amino acids. From germline, CDR1 is MGHRA and CDR2 YSYEKL. V was clipped by 4 bases and J by 4 bases; unmatched bases: 3. The chain's CDR3 is CASSPRTGNQPQHF. The CDR3 bases are TGCGCCAGCAGCCCGAGGACAGGGAATCAGCCCCAGCATTTT.

This clonotype occurred many times. The V and J genes are TRBV27 and TRBJ1-6; D is possibly TRBD1 (5 bases). The CDR3 loop spans 15 amino acids. V was shortened by 1 base and J by 7 bases, with 11 bases between the two germline ends. The germline V gene has CDR1 MNHEY and CDR2 SMNVEV (reference sequence). The CDR3 protein is CASSLYQGLNSPLHF. The CDR3 DNA follows: TGTGCCAGCAGTTTATATCAGGGTCTGAATTCACCCCTCCACTTT.

This clonotype was picked up a small number of times. This chain connects TRBV2 to TRBJ2-1; 10 bases are shared with TRBD2. V was pared by 2 bases and J by 2 bases, with 3 bases of the junction left unmatched. The germline V gene encodes CDR1 SNHLY and CDR2 FYNNEI. The CDR3 spans 16 residues. The CDR3 DNA is TGTGCCAGCAGTGAAATAGGACTAGCGGCCTACAATGAGCAGTTCTTC. As protein: CASSEIGLAAYNEQFF.

This clonotype was recorded many times. This chain joins TRBV4-1 and TRBJ1-1; the D is unclear. This CDR3 has 12 amino acids. V was clipped by 5 bases and J by 4 bases, with 8 bases between them. Germline loops: CDR1 MGHRA, CDR2 YSYEKL. CDR3 region: CASSGTSTEAFF. In nucleotides, the CDR3 is TGCGCCAGCAGCGGTACTTCCACTGAAGCTTTCTTT.

This clonotype has a count of ten or more. This sequence joins TRBV7-6 and TRBJ2-3, with 11 bases lining up with TRBD2. The CDR3 has 17 amino acids. Germline values: CDR1 SGHVS, CDR2 FNYEAQ. V was clipped by 4 bases and J by 5 bases; unmatched bases: 11. The CDR3: CASSYLAGGTNKDTQYF. For the CDR3, the DNA is TGTGCCAGCAGCTACTTAGCGGGAGGGACCAACAAAGATACGCAGTATTTT. Looking up the rest from reference TRBV7-6 and TRBJ2-3 gives the full variable domain: GAGVSQSPRYKVTKRGQDVALRCDPISGHVSLYWYRQALGQGPEFLTYFNYEAQQDKSGLPNDRFSAERPEGSISTLTIQRTEQRDSAMYRCASSYLAGGTNKDTQYFGPGTRLTVL.

This clonotype was seen a few times. The gene calls are TRBV14 and TRBJ2-5; D call uncertain. Germline V gene lookup returns CDR1 SGHDN and CDR2 FVKESK. The CDR3 extends over 14 amino acids. V gave up 1 base and J gave up 3 bases, with 9 bases separating them. The CDR3 loop reads CASSQGYGEETQYF. The CDR3 DNA follows: TGTGCCAGCAGCCAAGGTTACGGCGAAGAGACCCAGTACTTC.

This clonotype appeared many times. The rearrangement joins TRBV7-8 to TRBJ1-1; 9 bases align to TRBD1. Germline CDR1 reads SGHVS; CDR2 reads FQNEAQ. This CDR3 is built from 18 residues. With V trimmed by 3 bases and J by 8 bases, 19 bases remained unmatched. The CDR3 spells CASSFQDRGPLGFLEAFF. In nucleotides, the CDR3 is TGTGCCAGCAGCTTCCAGGACAGGGGCCCCCTAGGGTTTCTAGAAGCTTTCTTT.

This clonotype was seen repeatedly, ten times or more. The CDR3 is CASSYSVGEVITEAFF. The CDR3 DNA reads TGTGCCAGCAGTTATTCGGTAGGGGAAGTTATCACTGAAGCTTTCTTT. V gene TRBV6-5 combines with J gene TRBJ1-1; D possibly corresponds to TRBD1 (5 bases). V lost 3 bases and J 4 bases, leaving 18 bases between the germline ends. The CDR3 extends over 16 amino acids. Germline CDR1 reads MNHEY; CDR2 reads SVGAGI.

The rearrangement joins TRBV20-1 to TRBJ2-7; 10 bases align to TRBD2. V was clipped by 6 bases and J by 0 bases; unmatched bases: 5. Germline CDR1 is DFQATT and CDR2 is SNEGSKA (reference sequence). The CDR3 contains 14 residues. The chain's CDR3 is CSATSGAFSYEQYF. CDR3 bases: TGCAGTGCCACTAGCGGGGCATTCTCCTACGAGCAGTACTTC.

This clonotype was seen more than once but under ten times. The rearrangement uses TRBV6-5 and TRBJ1-2; D is ambiguous. Trimming stripped 2 bases from V and 3 bases from J, with 7 bases between. CDR1 MNHEY and CDR2 SVGAGI come from the germline V gene. The CDR3 runs 13 residues. DNA for the CDR3: TGTGCCAGCAGTTACCATGGGGACTATGGCTACACCTTC. It is translated as CASSYHGDYGYTF.

This clonotype was seen many times. V usage is TRBV10-3 and J usage is TRBJ2-2, with D hard to call. Germline V CDR1 and CDR2: ENHRY, SYGVKD. The CDR3 extends over 16 amino acids. The V end lost 2 bases, the J end lost 0 bases, and 10 bases lay between the germline ends. CDR3 sequence (DNA): TGTGCCATCAGTGAGATCAGCGACACGAACACCGGGGAGCTGTTTTTT. Translation gives CAISEISDTNTGELFF.

This clonotype has at least ten counts. The chain combines TRBV28 with TRBJ1-3; D is possibly TRBD1 (5 bases). The CDR3 is made up of 15 amino acids. V was clipped by 5 bases and J by 0 bases, with 11 bases between them. Germline V gives CDR1 MDHEN, CDR2 SYDVKM. This CDR3 reads CASSLTADSGNTIYF. As DNA, the CDR3 is TGTGCCAGCAGTCTGACAGCGGACTCTGGAAACACCATATATTTT.

This clonotype was recorded a few times. J is TRBJ1-4 and V is TRBV6-5; D is unclear. The germline V and J ends were trimmed by 6 bases and 3 bases, with 17 bases remaining between them. The CDR3 has 16 amino acids. CDR1 is MNHEY, CDR2 SVGAGI, per germline. CDR3 sequence: CASSSDGPRPNEKLFF. CDR3 sequence (DNA): TGTGCCAGCAGCTCTGACGGGCCCCGGCCTAATGAAAAACTGTTTTTT.

This clonotype was observed at least ten times. The chain links TRBV12-5 to TRBJ2-3; D unresolved. Germline assignment: CDR1 LGHNT and CDR2 FRNRAP. This CDR3 comprises 15 residues. Trimming removed 3 bases from V and 4 bases from J, with 14 bases in between. The CDR3 loop reads CASGFRDTAPDTQYF. The CDR3 DNA sequence: TGTGCTAGTGGTTTTAGGGATACGGCCCCAGATACGCAGTATTTT.

This clonotype came up a few times. This rearrangement joins TRBV27 to TRBJ2-3; possible D gene TRBD2, 5 bases. The CDR3 sequence is 15 residues long. CDR1 is MNHEY and CDR2 is SMNVEV in the germline V gene (reference sequence). Trimming removed 10 bases at V and 2 bases at J, with 19 bases between. CDR3 nucleotide sequence: TGTGCCACCACGTCGAGGGCCTCTTACACAGATACGCAGTATTTT. Protein sequence: CATTSRASYTDTQYF.

The V and J genes are TRBV2 and TRBJ1-4; D is ambiguous. CDR1 SNHLY and CDR2 FYNNEI come from the germline V gene. Deletions cut 7 bases from V and 6 bases from J, with 12 bases between. The CDR3 spans 13 residues. This CDR3 is CASTDKGDEKLFF. The CDR3 DNA reads as TGTGCCAGCACTGACAAGGGAGATGAAAAACTGTTTTTT.

V usage is TRBV20-1 and J usage is TRBJ1-5; D unresolved. The V end was cut by 1 base, the J end by 1 base, with 11 bases between. Germline V lookup: CDR1 DFQATT, CDR2 SNEGSKA (reference sequence). The CDR3 spans 15 residues. The CDR3 DNA reads TGCAGTGCTAGAGGTCCCCGGGCCAGCAATCAGCCCCAGCATTTT. Residues: CSARGPRASNQPQHF.

This clonotype has at least ten counts. V and J are TRBV4-2 and TRBJ2-3; possibly TRBD2 for D (5 bases). Germline lookup yields CDR1 LGHNA and CDR2 YNFKEQ. V lost 7 bases and J 7 bases, leaving 9 bases between the germline ends. This CDR3 region has 11 residues. The CDR3 sequence is CASTSGHTQYF. CDR3 in DNA: TGTGCCAGCACCAGCGGCCATACGCAGTATTTT.

In this sample, this clonotype turned up a few times. This rearrangement joins TRBV11-2 to TRBJ2-3; D might be TRBD1 (5 bases). V lost 1 base to trimming and J lost 6 bases, with 11 bases between them. The CDR3 is 14 amino acids. Germline assignment: CDR1 SGHAT and CDR2 FQNNGV. The CDR3 DNA is TGTGCCAGCAGCTTAGTAGGGGCAGATGATACGCAGTATTTT. Its translation is CASSLVGADDTQYF.

This clonotype was seen a handful of times. J is TRBJ1-1 and V is TRBV9; perhaps TRBD1 as D (5 bases). Germline V gene lookup returns CDR1 SGDLS and CDR2 YYNGEE. The CDR3 sequence is 12 residues long. V lost 3 bases and J 7 bases, leaving 10 bases between the germline ends. The CDR3 spells CASSGAGHEAFF. As DNA, the CDR3 is TGTGCCAGCAGCGGGGCAGGGCATGAAGCTTTCTTT.

In its sample, this clonotype was seen a few times. V is TRBV7-9 and J is TRBJ2-3; D is ambiguous. Trimming removed 5 bases at V and 1 base at J, with 19 bases between. Per the germline V gene, CDR1 is SEHNR and CDR2 is FQNEAQ (reference sequence). This CDR3 is 17 amino acids long. The CDR3 sequence is CASSPSRYYLRTDTQYF. CDR3 bases: TGTGCCAGCAGCCCCTCCCGGTACTACCTTCGCACAGATACGCAGTATTTT. The complete variable domain, with remaining parts taken from reference TRBV7-9 and TRBJ2-3, reads DTGVSQNPRHKITKRGQNVTFRCDPISEHNRLYWYRQTLGQGPEFLTYFQNEAQLEKSRLLSDRFSAERPKGSFSTLEIQRTEQGDSAMYLCASSPSRYYLRTDTQYFGPGTRLTVL.

This clonotype was seen at least ten times. The chain carries TRBV7-9 and TRBJ2-6; 9 positions match TRBD1. Losses at the gene ends were 3 bases for V and 2 bases for J; bases not matched to a gene: 14. This CDR3 is built from 20 residues. CDR1 and CDR2 (germline): SEHNR, FQNEAQ (reference sequence). DNA for the CDR3: TGTGCCAGCAGCTTCGGTCCATGGGACAGGGAGTACCCTGGGGCCAACGTCCTGACTTTC. It is translated as CASSFGPWDREYPGANVLTF.

The chain couples TRBV28 to TRBJ2-1, with TRBD1 matching over 7 bases. The CDR3 length is 17 residues. Losses at the gene ends were 5 bases for V and 3 bases for J; bases not matched to a gene: 13. The germline V gene encodes CDR1 MDHEN and CDR2 SYDVKM. This CDR3 reads CASSPRTGTALYNEQFF. DNA of the CDR3: TGTGCCAGCAGTCCCAGAACCGGGACAGCGCTCTACAATGAGCAGTTCTTC.

A few counts support this clonotype. V usage is TRBV7-9 and J usage is TRBJ2-3; weak D call: TRBD1 (6 bases). Trimming pared 2 bases from V and 5 bases from J, leaving 11 bases between. The germline CDR1 and CDR2 sequences are SEHNR and FQNEAQ (reference sequence). This CDR3 contains 14 residues. CDR3 sequence reads: CASSLPDRIDTQYF. CDR3 nucleotides: TGTGCCAGCAGCTTACCGGACAGAATAGATACGCAGTATTTT.

This clonotype showed up many times. This chain connects TRBV6-5 to TRBJ1-1, with 7 bases aligning to TRBD1. The CDR3 has 17 amino acids. The junction had 11 bases not matched to a gene; V was cut back by 0 bases and J by 4 bases. Germline CDR1 MNHEY, CDR2 SVGAGI. The CDR3 DNA reads as TGTGCCAGCAGTTACTCTCTTGATAGGGGGCATGGCACTGAAGCTTTCTTT. Protein product: CASSYSLDRGHGTEAFF.

The chain recombines TRBV5-1 with TRBJ2-3; D gene unclear. This CDR3 has 13 residues. Germline CDR1 SGHRS, CDR2 YFSETQ. Trimming removed 3 bases at V and 4 bases at J, with 9 bases between. CDR3: CASSSVPSDTQYF. In DNA form, the CDR3 reads TGCGCCAGCAGCTCCGTACCCTCAGATACGCAGTATTTT.

Details on this clonotype: It may be a read error: a sequence one base away is much more abundant. This chain connects TRBV7-9 to TRBJ2-6, with D tentatively TRBD2 (6 bases). The germline V gene encodes CDR1 SEHNR and CDR2 FQNEAQ (reference sequence). V was shortened by 5 bases and J by 3 bases, with 14 bases between the two germline ends. There are 16 residues in the CDR3. The CDR3 bases are TGTGCCAGCAGCCCCTCTGGAGGGATTGGGGCCAACGTCCTGACTTTC. This codes for CASSPSGGIGANVLTF.

This clonotype has at least ten counts. This rearrangement joins TRBV12-3 or TRBV12-4 to TRBJ2-7; 9 bases fit TRBD1. V dropped 8 bases and J dropped 1; count of bases not matched to a gene: 0. There are 12 residues in the CDR3. CDR3 sequence reads: CASGTGSYEQYF. In nucleotides, the CDR3 is TGTGCCAGCGGGACAGGGTCCTACGAGCAGTACTTC.

This clonotype has more than one count but fewer than ten. The chain uses TRBV4-1 and TRBJ1-2; the D is unclear. Germline CDR1 is MGHRA and CDR2 is YSYEKL. The length of the CDR3 is 15 residues. Trimming left V 0 bases short and J 2 bases short, with 10 bases between. The CDR3 region is CASSQDTGSNYGYTF. As DNA, the CDR3 is TGCGCCAGCAGCCAAGATACTGGCAGCAACTATGGCTACACCTTC.

Comment on this clonotype: A read error may produce the germline difference seen at one junction end. V is TRBV7-4 and J is TRBJ2-5; the D gene is possibly TRBD2 (5 bases). CDR1 SGHVT and CDR2 SQSDAQ come from the germline V gene. The CDR3 is made up of 13 amino acids. The CDR3 DNA reads TGTGCCAACAGCCCTTCTCCGGGGAGGACCCAGTACTTC. Encoded protein: CANSPSPGRTQYF.